A single sample is the source of the 26 T cell receptor beta chains below, sequenced in a study of cytomegalovirus exposure and HLA in healthy donors. The primer mix had 60 Vbeta and 13 Jbeta primers. The assay was immunoSEQ multiplex PCR, and TCRdb's table has in-frame clones only and misses some. The data hold under 250,000 clones, with around 80% observed a single time. Sequenced sample: PBMCs. The source of these receptors is a woman in her thirties in good health and CMV-seropositive.

DNA for the CDR3: TGTGCTAGTGGGCCCCCCCGCGGGCACTCGAACACCGGGGAGCTGTTTTTT. This gives the protein CASGPPRGHSNTGELFF. The chain employs TRBV12-5 and TRBJ2-2; a weak D match, TRBD2 (5 bases). V lost 6 bases and J lost 0, with 17 bases in between. The CDR3 has 17 amino acids. Germline V gene data show CDR1 as LGHNT and CDR2 as FRNRAP.

The chain uses TRBV5-8 and TRBJ1-3, with a possible D match to TRBD1 (5 bases). CDR3 length: 18 amino acids. Trimming stripped 4 bases from V and 0 bases from J, with 20 bases between. CDR1 and CDR2 from the germline V gene are SGHTS and YDEGEE. The CDR3 sequence: CASSDAWGKKGSGNTIYF. The CDR3 DNA sequence: TGTGCCAGCAGCGACGCCTGGGGCAAGAAAGGCTCTGGAAACACCATATATTTT.

The chain has TRBV5-6 and TRBJ1-2, with TRBD1 matching over 7 bases. V was pared by 7 bases and J by 4 bases, with 4 bases of the junction left unmatched. The CDR3 runs to 12 residues. The germline V gene encodes CDR1 SGHDT and CDR2 YYEEEE. Written as DNA, the CDR3 is TGTGCCAGCCACAGGGGTACCTATGGCTACACCTTC. The encoded protein is CASHRGTYGYTF.

The chain combines TRBV7-8 with TRBJ2-5, with D possibly being TRBD1 (5 bases). The tail of the sequence fits TRBJ2-7 better, so the J call may be wrong. CDR3 length: 15 residues. Germline lookup yields CDR1 SGHVS and CDR2 FQNEAQ. The CDR3 DNA is TGTGCCAGCAGCTCGGACATTAGGGGCCCCTACGAGCAGTACTTC. It encodes CASSSDIRGPYEQYF.

The chain uses TRBV28 and TRBJ1-2, with D tentatively TRBD1 (6 bases). With 3 bases removed from V and 14 bases from J, the gap between germline ends came to 19 bases. This CDR3 contains 13 residues. Germline V gene lookup returns CDR1 MDHEN and CDR2 SYDVKM. CDR3 amino acids: CASSFQSGGAKTF. CDR3 bases: TGTGCCAGCAGTTTTCAATCCGGGGGGGCGAAGACCTTC.

This sequence joins TRBV6-5 and TRBJ2-1, with a tentative D call TRBD2 (6 bases). Germline V CDR1 and CDR2: MNHEY, SVGAGI. The CDR3 consists of 12 residues. The germline V and J ends were trimmed by 8 bases and 6 bases, with 11 bases remaining between them. DNA of the CDR3: TGTGCCAGCGAGGGGACTCGCAATGAGCAGTTCTTC. It is translated as CASEGTRNEQFF.

V and J are TRBV7-8 and TRBJ1-1; D is ambiguous. Germline-derived CDR1 and CDR2 are SGHVS and FQNEAQ. V shed 3 bases and J shed 1 base, with 12 bases lying between them. The CDR3 length is 15 residues. CDR3 coding DNA: TGTGCCAGCAGCTTTCATCCAGATGCGAACACTGAAGCTTTCTTT. Translated: CASSFHPDANTEAFF.

The chain employs TRBV18 and TRBJ2-6, with TRBD1 matching over 8 bases. The CDR3 runs to 18 residues. Germline CDR1 is KGHSH and CDR2 is LQKENI. Trimming took 4 bases from V and 3 from J; bases not matched to a gene: 11. The CDR3 loop is CASSQSGQVVFGANVLTF. CDR3 DNA sequence: TGTGCCAGCTCACAATCGGGACAGGTTGTATTTGGGGCCAACGTCCTGACTTTC.

This clone has only a few counts. V gene TRBV15 combines with J gene TRBJ1-3; D perhaps matches TRBD1 (5 bases). The germline CDR1 and CDR2 sequences are LNHNV and YYDKDF (reference sequence). V was pared by 1 base and J by 0 bases, with 16 bases between. The CDR3 runs 18 residues. Written as DNA, the CDR3 is TGTGCCACCAGCAGAGTAGGGGCCATACTAAGCTCTGGAAACACCATATATTTT. Protein: CATSRVGAILSSGNTIYF.

The chain links TRBV29-1 to TRBJ1-5, with 11 bases that match TRBD1. V trimming: 5 bases; J trimming: 6 bases; junction bases outside the gene matches: 6. Germline V gene data show CDR1 as SQVTM and CDR2 as ANQGSEA. This CDR3 has 14 amino acids. DNA of the CDR3: TGCAGCGTTCGGACAGGGGGCATGGGTCAGCCCCAGCATTTT. It is translated as CSVRTGGMGQPQHF.

The rearrangement links TRBV11-3 to TRBJ2-2; D not certain. Germline V lookup: CDR1 SGHNT, CDR2 YENEEA. Trimming shortened V by 1 base and J by 4 bases, and 4 bases separated the two germline ends. CDR3 length: 13 residues. The CDR3 sequence: CASSLGSTGELFF. CDR3 DNA: TGTGCCAGCAGCTTAGGGAGCACCGGGGAGCTGTTTTTT.

V gene TRBV7-2 combines with J gene TRBJ1-5; D unresolved. V gave up 5 bases and J gave up 4 bases, with 6 bases separating them. The germline V gene encodes CDR1 SGHTA and CDR2 FQGNSA. CDR3 length: 12 residues. The CDR3: CASSGPNQPQHF. The CDR3 DNA reads TGTGCCAGCAGCGGGCCAAATCAGCCCCAGCATTTT. Complete variable domain (other parts from reference TRBV7-2 and TRBJ1-5): GAGVSQSPSNKVTEKGKDVELRCDPISGHTALYWYRQSLGQGLEFLIYFQGNSAPDKSGLPSDRFSAERTGGSVSTLTIQRTQQEDSAVYLCASSGPNQPQHFGDGTRLSIL.

The rearrangement uses TRBV4-3 and TRBJ1-4, with 8 bases aligning to TRBD1. With 0 bases clipped from V and 10 bases from J, the junction kept 7 bases outside the gene matches. The CDR3 spans 15 residues. Germline V CDR1 and CDR2: LGHNA, YSLEER. The CDR3 sequence is CASSQDGTQGGKLFF. Written as DNA, the CDR3 is TGCGCCAGCAGCCAAGACGGGACACAGGGGGGAAAACTGTTTTTT.

This clone was observed a few times. The chain recombines TRBV7-6 with TRBJ2-1, with 10 bases that match TRBD1. J was trimmed by 0 bases and V by 2 bases; bases with no gene match: 10. CDR1 SGHVS and CDR2 FNYEAQ come from the germline V gene. The CDR3 sequence is 19 residues long. The DNA of the CDR3 is TGTGCCAGCAGCTTATCCGGGACAGGGGCCTCTAGCTCCTACAATGAGCAGTTCTTC. This sequence encodes CASSLSGTGASSSYNEQFF.

The gene calls are TRBV5-6 and TRBJ2-1, with 10 positions matching TRBD1. This CDR3 is 16 amino acids long. With V trimmed by 4 bases and J by 1 base, 5 bases remained unmatched. Germline V lookup: CDR1 SGHDT, CDR2 YYEEEE. In nucleotides, the CDR3 is TGTGCCAGCAGCCCTGGGGGACAGGGGTCCTACAATGAGCAGTTCTTC. It translates to CASSPGGQGSYNEQFF.

The chain recombines TRBV19 with TRBJ1-2; 11 bases match TRBD1. The CDR3 loop spans 18 amino acids. In germline, CDR1 is LNHDA, CDR2 SQIVND (reference sequence). Unmatched junction bases numbered 9, after V lost 3 bases and J lost 0 bases. The DNA for the CDR3 is TGTGCCAGTAGTATCCTTCCAGGACAGGGGGCGTCTAACTATGGCTACACCTTC. Residues: CASSILPGQGASNYGYTF.

The J gene is TRBJ2-3, the V gene TRBV12-5, with a weak D call TRBD2 (6 bases). Germline V gene sequence: CDR1 LGHNT, CDR2 FRNRAP. The CDR3 is 19 residues long. With 1 base removed from V and 5 bases from J, the gap between germline ends came to 25 bases. CDR3 in amino acids: CASGLELTGQGGIIDTQYF. CDR3 DNA sequence: TGTGCTAGTGGTTTGGAGCTTACCGGACAAGGAGGGATTATAGATACGCAGTATTTT.

This clone has just one count. The CDR3 DNA sequence: TGTGCCAGCAGCTTACGGGGACAGGGAGGAAACACCATATATTTT. Protein: CASSLRGQGGNTIYF. The V call is TRBV5-5, the J call TRBJ1-3, with 9 positions matching TRBD1. CDR3 length: 15 amino acids. Per the germline V gene, CDR1 is SGHKS and CDR2 is YYEKEE (reference sequence). V lost 2 bases and J lost 4; bases outside the gene matches: 4.

This rearrangement joins TRBV5-1 to TRBJ1-2; 9 bases match TRBD1. The CDR3 has 19 amino acids. Germline lookup yields CDR1 SGHRS and CDR2 YFSETQ. After removal of 4 bases from V and 0 bases from J, the junction contained 16 bases not matched to a gene. In DNA form, the CDR3 reads TGCGCCAGCAGCCCGGGAGGGACAGGGAACTTAATAGCTAACTATGGCTACACCTTC. It encodes CASSPGGTGNLIANYGYTF.

This clone was counted once. V is TRBV19 and J is TRBJ1-4; a possible D gene is TRBD1 (5 bases). CDR3 length equals 16 residues. Germline CDR1 reads LNHDA; CDR2 reads SQIVND (reference sequence). V lost 3 bases, J lost 0 bases, and 11 bases lay in between. The CDR3 reads CASSMVQGATNEKLFF. The CDR3 DNA reads as TGTGCCAGTAGTATGGTTCAGGGTGCAACTAATGAAAAACTGTTTTTT. Full variable domain (outside the CDR3, taken from reference TRBV19 and TRBJ1-4): DGGITQSPKYLFRKEGQNVTLSCEQNLNHDAMYWYRQDPGQGLRLIYYSQIVNDFQKGDIAEGYSVSREKKESFPLTVTSAQKNPTAFYLCASSMVQGATNEKLFFGSGTQLSVL.

The chain combines TRBV10-2 with TRBJ2-1; the D is unclear. V lost 3 bases and J lost 6, with 12 bases in between. Germline-derived CDR1 and CDR2 are WSHSY and SAAADI. CDR3 size: 14 residues. The CDR3 DNA reads TGCGCCAGCAGTGAACAACTACTGGGCAATGAGCAGTTCTTC. It translates to CASSEQLLGNEQFF.

The V and J genes are TRBV5-6 and TRBJ1-3; maybe TRBD1 (5 bases). Germline lookup yields CDR1 SGHDT and CDR2 YYEEEE. CDR3 length: 16 amino acids. Trimming shortened V by 1 base and J by 0 bases, and 11 bases separated the two germline ends. CDR3 amino acids: CASSLTGTLSGNTIYF. As DNA, the CDR3 is TGTGCCAGCAGCTTGACAGGAACCCTCTCTGGAAACACCATATATTTT.

This chain links TRBV5-1 with TRBJ1-5; TRBD1 might be the D (5 bases). This CDR3 spans 16 amino acids. V was shortened by 0 bases and J by 3 bases, with 13 bases between the two germline ends. CDR1 SGHRS and CDR2 YFSETQ come from the germline V gene. In nucleotides, the CDR3 is TGCGCCAGCAGCTTGGGAGAGGGACTTAACAATCAGCCCCAGCATTTT. Translation gives CASSLGEGLNNQPQHF.

Regarding this clone: An end of the junction differs from the germline gene, which may be a read error. V gene TRBV9 combines with J gene TRBJ2-1; D is uncertain. CDR1 and CDR2 (germline): SGDLS, YYNGEE. CDR3 length: 8 residues. The CDR3 DNA reads as TGTGCCAGCAGCCCTTCCCTCTTC. Translation gives CASSPSLF.

The DNA of the CDR3 is TGTGCCAGCAGCTTAGCGGGGGGCTTCAACGATGAGCAGTTCTTC. It encodes CASSLAGGFNDEQFF. This chain joins TRBV11-3 and TRBJ2-1, with D possibly matching TRBD2 (7 bases). This CDR3 contains 15 residues. Deletions cut 1 base from V and 8 bases from J, with 15 bases between. CDR1 is SGHNT, CDR2 YENEEA, per germline.

V and J are TRBV5-6 and TRBJ2-2; tentatively, D is TRBD2 (5 bases). Trimming pared 4 bases from V and 7 bases from J, leaving 11 bases between. CDR3 length: 13 amino acids. CDR1 is SGHDT and CDR2 is YYEEEE in the germline V gene. In nucleotides, the CDR3 is TGTGCCAGCAGCCCGGGGAGCGGCGGGGAGCTGTTTTTT. Translation gives CASSPGSGGELFF.